This TCR beta chain was found in a study of beta chain features in type 1 diabetes. The sequenced template was cDNA made from the entire isolated RNA. Repertoires were generated with immunoSEQ multiplex PCR, while TCRdb's copy carries only in-frame clones and drops some. This table has around 710,000 clones, 9.5% to 15% appearing once. Staining for CD45RO/CCR7/CD25/CD127/CD95/CD27 allowed sorting of CD4+ naive, central memory, regulatory and stem cell-like memory cells. Study results and caveats: In all four CD4+ subsets, TCRB CDR3 length was significantly, moderately reduced in type 1 diabetes.

Germline V gene data show CDR1 as LNHDA and CDR2 as SQIVND (reference sequence). The CDR3 extends over 16 amino acids. Germline trimming cut 0 bases from V and 1 base from J; bases unmatched to any gene: 2. This clone has more than one count but fewer than ten. Antigen: not known. V gene TRBV19 combines with J gene TRBJ2-3, with 9 bases aligning to TRBD2. This sequence was found in a man under 40 with type 1 diabetes. Sequenced: naive CD4+ T cells from blood. CDR3 residues: CASSIEASGGTDTQYF. As DNA, the CDR3 is TGTGCCAGTAGTATAGAAGCTAGCGGGGGCACAGATACGCAGTATTTT.